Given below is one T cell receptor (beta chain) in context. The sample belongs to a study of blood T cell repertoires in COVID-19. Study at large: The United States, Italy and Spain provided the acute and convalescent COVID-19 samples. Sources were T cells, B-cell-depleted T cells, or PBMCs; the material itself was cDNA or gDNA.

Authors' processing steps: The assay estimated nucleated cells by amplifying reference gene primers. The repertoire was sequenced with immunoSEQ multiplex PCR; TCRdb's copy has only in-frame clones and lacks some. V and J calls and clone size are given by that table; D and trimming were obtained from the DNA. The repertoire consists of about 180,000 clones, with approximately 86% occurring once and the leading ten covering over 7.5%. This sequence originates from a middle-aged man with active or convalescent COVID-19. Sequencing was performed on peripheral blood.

The CDR3 region has the DNA TGTGCTAGTGGTTTGGGGAGGACAGTCCAAGAGACCCAGTACTTC. Protein: CASGLGRTVQETQYF. This rearrangement joins TRBV12-5 to TRBJ2-5, with D possibly TRBD1 on 6 matching bases. The V and J ends lost 1 base and 1 base respectively, with 10 bases between them. Germline values: CDR1 LGHNT, CDR2 FRNRAP. The CDR3 is made up of 15 amino acids.